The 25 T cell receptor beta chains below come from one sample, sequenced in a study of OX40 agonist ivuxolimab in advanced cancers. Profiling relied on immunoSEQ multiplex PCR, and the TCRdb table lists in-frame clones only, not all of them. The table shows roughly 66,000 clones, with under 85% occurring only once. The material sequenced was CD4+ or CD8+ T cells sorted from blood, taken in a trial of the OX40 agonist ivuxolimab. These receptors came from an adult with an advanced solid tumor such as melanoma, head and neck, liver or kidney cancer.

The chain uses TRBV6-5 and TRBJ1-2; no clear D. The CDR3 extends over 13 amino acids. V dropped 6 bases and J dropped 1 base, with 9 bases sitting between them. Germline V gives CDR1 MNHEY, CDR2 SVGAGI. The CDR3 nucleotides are TGTGCCAGCAGACAAAAGCTTAACTATGGCTACACCTTC. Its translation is CASRQKLNYGYTF.

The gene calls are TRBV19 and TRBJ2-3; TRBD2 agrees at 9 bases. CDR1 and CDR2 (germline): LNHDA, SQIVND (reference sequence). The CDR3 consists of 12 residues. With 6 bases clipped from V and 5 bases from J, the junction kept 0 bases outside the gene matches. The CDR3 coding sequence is TGTGCCAGTAGGACTAGCGGAGATACGCAGTATTTT. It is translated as CASRTSGDTQYF.

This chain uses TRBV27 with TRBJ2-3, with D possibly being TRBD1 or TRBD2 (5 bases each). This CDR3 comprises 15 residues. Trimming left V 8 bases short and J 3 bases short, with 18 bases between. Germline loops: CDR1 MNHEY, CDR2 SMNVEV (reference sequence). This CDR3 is CASPPGTGLTDTQYF. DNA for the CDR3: TGTGCCAGCCCCCCGGGGACGGGGCTGACAGATACGCAGTATTTT.

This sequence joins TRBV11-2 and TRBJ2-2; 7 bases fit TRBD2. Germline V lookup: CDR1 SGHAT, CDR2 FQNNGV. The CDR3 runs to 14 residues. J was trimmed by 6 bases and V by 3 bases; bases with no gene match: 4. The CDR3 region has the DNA TGTGCCAGCAGCTTCGGGGGGAGGGCCGGGGAGCTGTTTTTT. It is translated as CASSFGGRAGELFF.

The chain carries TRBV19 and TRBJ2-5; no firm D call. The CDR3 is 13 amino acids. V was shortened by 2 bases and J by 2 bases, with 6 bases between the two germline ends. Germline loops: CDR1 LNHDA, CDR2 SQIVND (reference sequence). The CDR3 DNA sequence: TGTGCCAGTAGTATAATACGGCAAGAGACCCAGTACTTC. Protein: CASSIIRQETQYF.

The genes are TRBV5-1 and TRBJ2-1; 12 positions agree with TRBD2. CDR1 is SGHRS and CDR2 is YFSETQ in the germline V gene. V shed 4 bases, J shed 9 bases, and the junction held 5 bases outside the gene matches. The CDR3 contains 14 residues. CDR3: CASSPTSGSVEQFF. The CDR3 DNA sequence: TGCGCCAGCAGCCCGACTAGCGGGAGCGTTGAGCAGTTCTTC.

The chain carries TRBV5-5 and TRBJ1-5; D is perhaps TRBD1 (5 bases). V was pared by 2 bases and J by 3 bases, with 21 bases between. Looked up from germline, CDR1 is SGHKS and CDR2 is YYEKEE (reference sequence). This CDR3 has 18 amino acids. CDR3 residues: CASSLRPEQDTVNQPQHF. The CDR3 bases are TGTGCCAGCAGCTTAAGGCCCGAACAGGATACCGTCAATCAGCCCCAGCATTTT.

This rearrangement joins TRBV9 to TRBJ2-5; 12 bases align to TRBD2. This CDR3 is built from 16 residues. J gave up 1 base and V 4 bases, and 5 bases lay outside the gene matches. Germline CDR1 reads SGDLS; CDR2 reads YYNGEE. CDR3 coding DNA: TGTGCCAGCAGCCCAGGGACTAGCGGGTTCCAAGAGACCCAGTACTTC. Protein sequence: CASSPGTSGFQETQYF.

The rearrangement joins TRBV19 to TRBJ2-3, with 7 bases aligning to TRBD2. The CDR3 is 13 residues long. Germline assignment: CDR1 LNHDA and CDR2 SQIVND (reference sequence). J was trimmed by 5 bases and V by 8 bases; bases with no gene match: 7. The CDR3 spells CASRSRGGDTQYF. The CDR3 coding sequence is TGTGCCAGTCGGAGTCGCGGGGGAGATACGCAGTATTTT.

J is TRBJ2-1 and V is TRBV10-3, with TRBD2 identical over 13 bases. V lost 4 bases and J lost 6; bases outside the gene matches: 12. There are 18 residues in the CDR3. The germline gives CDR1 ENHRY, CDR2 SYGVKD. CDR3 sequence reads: CAISVRLPGLAGLNEQFF. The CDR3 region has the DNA TGTGCCATCAGTGTACGATTACCGGGACTAGCGGGACTCAATGAGCAGTTCTTC.

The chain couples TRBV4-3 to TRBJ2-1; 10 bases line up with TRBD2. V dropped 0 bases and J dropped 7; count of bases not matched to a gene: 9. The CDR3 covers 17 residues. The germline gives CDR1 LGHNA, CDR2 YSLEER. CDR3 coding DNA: TGCGCCAGCAGCCAAGATCTCGGAGTAGCGGGGGGTAATGAGCAGTTCTTC. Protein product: CASSQDLGVAGGNEQFF.

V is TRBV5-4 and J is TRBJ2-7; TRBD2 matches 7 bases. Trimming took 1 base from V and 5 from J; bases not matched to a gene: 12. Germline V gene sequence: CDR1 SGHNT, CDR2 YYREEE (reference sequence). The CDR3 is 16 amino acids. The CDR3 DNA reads TGTGCCAGCAGCTTGATGCAGGTGGCGGGAGCGGACGAGCAGTACTTC. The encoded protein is CASSLMQVAGADEQYF.

The CDR3 spells CASKSNIGSYEQYF. The CDR3 DNA follows: TGTGCCAGCAAAAGTAATATCGGCTCCTACGAGCAGTACTTC. This chain joins TRBV7-6 and TRBJ2-7, with unresolved D. The V gene lost 7 bases and the J gene lost 0 bases, with 13 bases spanning the gap. This CDR3 contains 14 residues. Germline CDR1 SGHVS, CDR2 FNYEAQ.

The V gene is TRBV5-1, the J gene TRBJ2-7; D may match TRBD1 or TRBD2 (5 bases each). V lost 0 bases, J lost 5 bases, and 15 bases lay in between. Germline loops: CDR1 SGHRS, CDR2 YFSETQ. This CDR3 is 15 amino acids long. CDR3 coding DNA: TGCGCCAGCAGCTTGGATGGGGGTCCTCTTGACGAGCAGTACTTC. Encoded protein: CASSLDGGPLDEQYF.

The CDR3, as DNA: TGTGCCAGCAGGTCCCGGGGACTCTACGAGCAGTACTTC. Residues: CASRSRGLYEQYF. J is TRBJ2-7 and V is TRBV5-8, with a weak D call TRBD2 (6 bases). There are 13 residues in the CDR3. Deletions cut 5 bases from V and 3 bases from J, with 12 bases between. Germline CDR1 SGHTS, CDR2 YDEGEE. The full variable domain, with the rest looked up from reference TRBV5-8 and TRBJ2-7, is EAGVTQSPTHLIKTRGQQATLRCSPISGHTSVYWYQQALGLGLQFLLWYDEGEERNRGNFPPRFSGRQFPNYSSELNVNALELEDSALYLCASRSRGLYEQYFGPGTRLTVT.

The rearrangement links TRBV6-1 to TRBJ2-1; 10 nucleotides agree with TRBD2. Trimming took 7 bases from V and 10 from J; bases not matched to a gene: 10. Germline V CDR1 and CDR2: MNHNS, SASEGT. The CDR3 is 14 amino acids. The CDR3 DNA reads TGTGCCAGCACCCAACCCGGGACTAGCGAGGAGCAGTTCTTC. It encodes CASTQPGTSEEQFF.

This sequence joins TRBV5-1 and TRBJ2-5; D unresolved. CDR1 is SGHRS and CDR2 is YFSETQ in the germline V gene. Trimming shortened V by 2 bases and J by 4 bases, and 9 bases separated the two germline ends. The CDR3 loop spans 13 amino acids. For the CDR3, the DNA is TGCGCCAGCAGCTTCCCGGAACGAGAGACCCAGTACTTC. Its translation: CASSFPERETQYF.

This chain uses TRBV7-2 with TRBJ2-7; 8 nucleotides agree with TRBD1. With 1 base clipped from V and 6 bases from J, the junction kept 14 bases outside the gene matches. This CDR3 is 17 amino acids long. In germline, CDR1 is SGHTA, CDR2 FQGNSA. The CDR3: CASSLVPGGAALSEQYF. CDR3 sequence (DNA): TGTGCCAGCAGCTTAGTGCCAGGGGGCGCCGCTCTGTCCGAGCAGTACTTC. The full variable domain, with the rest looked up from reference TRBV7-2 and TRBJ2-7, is GAGVSQSPSNKVTEKGKDVELRCDPISGHTALYWYRQSLGQGLEFLIYFQGNSAPDKSGLPSDRFSAERTGGSVSTLTIQRTQQEDSAVYLCASSLVPGGAALSEQYFGPGTRLTVT.

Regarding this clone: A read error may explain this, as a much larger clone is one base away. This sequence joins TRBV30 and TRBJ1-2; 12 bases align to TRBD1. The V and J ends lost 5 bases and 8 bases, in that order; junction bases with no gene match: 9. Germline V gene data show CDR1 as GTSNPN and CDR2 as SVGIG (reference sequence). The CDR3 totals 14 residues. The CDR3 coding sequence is TGTGCCTGGCACCGGGACAGGGGGCAAAGGGGCTACACCTTC. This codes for CAWHRDRGQRGYTF.

The CDR3 coding sequence is TGCGCCAGCAGCTTGGGTTCAACTAATGAAAAACTGTTTTTT. It encodes CASSLGSTNEKLFF. The V gene is TRBV5-1, the J gene TRBJ1-4; no definite D call. Trimming stripped 0 bases from V and 0 bases from J, with 3 bases between. The CDR3 is made up of 14 amino acids. CDR1 SGHRS and CDR2 YFSETQ come from the germline V gene.

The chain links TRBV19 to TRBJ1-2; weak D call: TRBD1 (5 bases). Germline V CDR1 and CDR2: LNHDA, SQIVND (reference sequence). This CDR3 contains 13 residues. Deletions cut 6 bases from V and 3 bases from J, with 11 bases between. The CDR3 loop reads CASRLGTDYGYTF. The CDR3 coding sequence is TGTGCCAGTAGGCTGGGGACTGACTATGGCTACACCTTC. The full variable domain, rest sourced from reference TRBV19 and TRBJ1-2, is DGGITQSPKYLFRKEGQNVTLSCEQNLNHDAMYWYRQDPGQGLRLIYYSQIVNDFQKGDIAEGYSVSREKKESFPLTVTSAQKNPTAFYLCASRLGTDYGYTFGSGTRLTVV.

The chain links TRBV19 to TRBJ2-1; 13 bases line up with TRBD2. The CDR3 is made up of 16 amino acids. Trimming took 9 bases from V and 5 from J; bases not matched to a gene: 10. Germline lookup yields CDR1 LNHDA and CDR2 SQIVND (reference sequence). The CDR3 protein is CASENGGLAGNNEQFF. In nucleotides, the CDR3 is TGTGCCAGCGAAAACGGGGGACTAGCGGGGAACAATGAGCAGTTCTTC.

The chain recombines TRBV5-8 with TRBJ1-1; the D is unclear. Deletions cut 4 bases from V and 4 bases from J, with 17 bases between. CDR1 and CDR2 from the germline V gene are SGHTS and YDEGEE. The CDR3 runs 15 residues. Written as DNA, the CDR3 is TGTGCCAGCAGCGAAATTAAGGGTACGGGCACTGAAGCTTTCTTT. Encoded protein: CASSEIKGTGTEAFF.

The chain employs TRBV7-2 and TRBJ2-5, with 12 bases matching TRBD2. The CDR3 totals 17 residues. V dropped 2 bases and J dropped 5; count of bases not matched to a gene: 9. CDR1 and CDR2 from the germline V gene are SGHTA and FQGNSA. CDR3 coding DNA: TGTGCCAGCAGCTTATCAGCTAGCGGGAGGGCCCCTGAGACCCAGTACTTC. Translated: CASSLSASGRAPETQYF.

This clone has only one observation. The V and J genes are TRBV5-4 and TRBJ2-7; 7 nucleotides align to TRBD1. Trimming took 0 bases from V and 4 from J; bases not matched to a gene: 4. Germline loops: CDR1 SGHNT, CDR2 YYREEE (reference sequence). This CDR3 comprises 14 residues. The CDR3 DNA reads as TGTGCCAGCAGCTTGGAAGGGGGCGGATACGAGCAGTACTTC. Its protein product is CASSLEGGGYEQYF.